Here is one T cell receptor (beta chain) with its context. Its antigen is currently unknown. The junction shows a germline mismatch at one end, possibly a read error. This CDR3 is also generated by other DNA sequences in the sample. This sample stems from a study of metastatic and nonmetastatic thyroid tumors. Study in general: Patients with malignant and benign thyroid disease provided blood and tumor or nodule tissue, whose repertoires were compared. Broader study findings: Significantly greater TCR beta diversity was reportedly found in malignant thyroid tumors than in benign nodules (in blood and tumor).

Per the authors' pipeline: A papillary thyroid cancer distant-metastasis classifier was built from CDR3 differences across clinicopathological groups. Through MiXCR, TCRdb re-clonotyped the PCR reads. These V and J calls are TCRdb output, not the study's own analysis. The repertoire holds some 14,000 clones, with over 9.5% as singletons. Among the patients, none had received any treatment before thyroid surgery. Germline V gene data show CDR1 as DFQATT and CDR2 as SNEGSKA (reference sequence). The CDR3 is 13 amino acids. The rearrangement links TRBV20-1 to TRBJ1-3; D not resolved. Specimen: blood. The TCR sequence derives from a female donor with papillary thyroid cancer or a benign thyroid nodule (not recorded which). Some clones in this sample may be carry-over from other donors' samples. The CDR3 loop reads CSASPDPGNTIYF. The CDR3 bases are TGCAGTGCTTCCCCGGACCCTGGAAACACCATATACTTT.